Listed below are T cell receptor beta chains from one sample, sequenced in a study of shared clonotypes between healthy human individuals. Method: immunoSEQ multiplex PCR; TCRdb's copy keeps in-frame clones and lacks some. This table has hundreds of thousands of clones, roughly 98% appearing once. The sample taken for sequencing was naive CD8+ T cells sorted from blood. These receptors came from a man younger than 40 in good health. Each CDR3 is given with its conserved first and last residue. A D gene is named only where the DNA matches it firmly.

V gene: TRBV7-2; D gene: .; CDR3 protein: CASSLPGLTEQYF
V gene: TRBV27; D gene: .; CDR3 protein: CASSSDGDGYTF
V gene: TRBV11-2; D gene: .; CDR3 protein: CARSSGLEYEQYF
V gene: TRBV13; D gene: .; CDR3 protein: CASSSGQDPSEANVLTF
V gene: TRBV7-9; D gene: TRBD2; CDR3 protein: CAGLAGVVDEQFF
V gene: TRBV7-9; D gene: .; CDR3 protein: CASSLPSTLSDEQFF
V gene: TRBV4-3; D gene: .; CDR3 protein: CASSQVTQGSDGYTF
V gene: TRBV27; D gene: TRBD1; CDR3 protein: CASRKQGAREQYF
V gene: TRBV7-6; D gene: TRBD2; CDR3 protein: CASSFPQEEAGEEDTQYF
V gene: TRBV28; D gene: TRBD1; CDR3 protein: CASKGTGNTEAFF
V gene: TRBV5-1; D gene: .; CDR3 protein: CASSLGVSYEQYF
V gene: TRBV7-3; D gene: TRBD2; CDR3 protein: CASSPSGLENTGELFF
V gene: TRBV5-6; D gene: .; CDR3 protein: CASSPRSLDRRLNTEAFF
V gene: TRBV6-6; D gene: .; CDR3 protein: CASSLGITYEQYF
V gene: TRBV2; D gene: TRBD2; CDR3 protein: CASMKSREGTANTGELFF
V gene: TRBV28; D gene: .; CDR3 protein: CASSPPWYF
V gene: TRBV4-3; D gene: .; CDR3 protein: CASSPMRDEKLFF
V gene: TRBV5-6; D gene: .; CDR3 protein: CASSSKGANQPQHF
V gene: TRBV30; D gene: .; CDR3 protein: CAWSAGISTDTQYF
V gene: TRBV5-5; D gene: TRBD2; CDR3 protein: CASSENSGFVYEQYF
V gene: TRBV9; D gene: .; CDR3 protein: CASSPRLAPYEQYF
V gene: TRBV21-1; D gene: .; CDR3 protein: CASSVRRDPDEQFF
V gene: TRBV10-1; D gene: .; CDR3 protein: CASSVGRQNTGELFF
V gene: TRBV18; D gene: TRBD1; CDR3 protein: CASSADRGNQPQHF
V gene: TRBV5-6; D gene: TRBD1; CDR3 protein: CASSYRGRTYEQYF
V gene: TRBV7-8; D gene: .; CDR3 protein: CASSFIGTTGNGGEKLFF
V gene: TRBV30; D gene: .; CDR3 protein: CAWSAMGGQPQHF
V gene: TRBV29-1; D gene: TRBD2; CDR3 protein: CSVFLTSGRANEQFF
V gene: TRBV27; D gene: .; CDR3 protein: CASSHLPGSYNEQFF
V gene: TRBV5-6; D gene: .; CDR3 protein: CASRVSLASYNEQFF
V gene: TRBV10-3; D gene: TRBD1; CDR3 protein: CAIKTGQSSYEQYF
V gene: TRBV4-1; D gene: .; CDR3 protein: CASSQSRSHGYTF
V gene: TRBV2; D gene: TRBD2; CDR3 protein: CASSEGLAGGDTQYF
V gene: TRBV7-9; D gene: TRBD2; CDR3 protein: CASSLARLAALTNTGELFF
V gene: TRBV5-8; D gene: TRBD2; CDR3 protein: CASSLEASGSISGRYEQYF
V gene: TRBV5-4; D gene: .; CDR3 protein: CASSLAPTAANYGYTF